These 2 T cell receptor beta chains were all obtained from the same sample, sequenced in a study of regulatory T cells in long-lasting Graves disease. Libraries of TCR beta came from iRepertoire HTBI primers plus Arm-PCR of CDR3 regions. MiXCR, applied by TCRdb to the multiplex PCR reads, yields one record per CDR3 protein. The data show over 300,000 distinct CDR3 sequences, with roughly a sixth seen just once and 20% to 25% held by the top ten. Time point here: newly diagnosed GD, antithyroid drugs for less than 3 months. TCR sequences were obtained from RNA taken from PBMCs. Sample: peripheral blood mononuclear cells (PBMCs), taken at new diagnosis, from a patient treated with antithyroid drugs. The receptors were sampled from a female donor with Graves disease.

This clonotype has ten or more counts. CDR3 nucleotide sequence: TGTGCCAGCAGCAGAGGGACAGCCATCATCGCGAACACCGGGGAGCTGTTTTTT. Amino acid sequence: CASSRGTAIIANTGELFF. The chain employs TRBV9 and TRBJ2-2; TRBD1 matches at 7 bases. CDR3 length: 18 amino acids. The germline gives CDR1 SGDLS, CDR2 YYNGEE. Germline trimming cut 4 bases from V and 0 bases from J; bases unmatched to any gene: 12.

This clonotype was recorded many times. This chain joins TRBV10-3 and TRBJ2-1; a weak D match, TRBD1 (6 bases). Germline V gene sequence: CDR1 ENHRY, CDR2 SYGVKD. Deletions cut 0 bases from V and 4 bases from J, with 13 bases between. The CDR3 has 16 residues. For the CDR3, the DNA is TGTGCCATCAGTGAGTCGTGGGCAGGGGATTACAATGAGCAGTTCTTC. Translated, it gives CAISESWAGDYNEQFF.